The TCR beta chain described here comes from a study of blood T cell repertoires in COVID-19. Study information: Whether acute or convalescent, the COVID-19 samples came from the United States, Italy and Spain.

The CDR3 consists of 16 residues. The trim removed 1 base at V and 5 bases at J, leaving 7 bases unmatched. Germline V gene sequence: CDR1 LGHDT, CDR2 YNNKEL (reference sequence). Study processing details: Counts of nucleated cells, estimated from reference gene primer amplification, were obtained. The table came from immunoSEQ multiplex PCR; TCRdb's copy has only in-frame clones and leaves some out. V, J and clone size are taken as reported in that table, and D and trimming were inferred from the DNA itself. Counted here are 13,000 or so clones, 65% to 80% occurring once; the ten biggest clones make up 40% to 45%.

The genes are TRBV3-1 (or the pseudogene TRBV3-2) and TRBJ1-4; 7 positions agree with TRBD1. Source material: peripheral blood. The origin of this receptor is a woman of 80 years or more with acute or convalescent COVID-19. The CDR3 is CASSQGRGTANEKLFF. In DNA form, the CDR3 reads TGTGCCAGCAGCCAAGGAAGGGGGACAGCGAATGAAAAACTGTTTTTT.